This T cell receptor beta chain was sequenced during a study of hypomethylating agent response in myelodysplastic syndrome. Overall study: With a mean age of about 78 +/- 6.2 years, patients were most commonly cytogenetically diploid. Patients with neither complete response nor hematologic improvement were classed non-responders.

The protocol was immunoSEQ multiplex PCR, while the TCRdb copy is restricted to in-frame clones and leaves out a portion. The sample has around 2,700 clones, approximately 79% seen once; the top ten hold about 25%. This TCR was sampled from a human donor with myelodysplastic syndrome. Here the sequenced sample was bone marrow, taken before or after starting hypomethylating agent treatment for myelodysplastic syndrome (not recorded which).

CDR3 protein: CASSLALAGGETQYF. In nucleotides, the CDR3 is TGCGCCAGCAGCTTGGCGTTAGCGGGGGGGGAGACCCAGTACTTC. The genes are TRBV5-1 and TRBJ2-5, with 11 bases identical to TRBD2. This CDR3 spans 15 amino acids. V shed 0 bases, J shed 5 bases, and the junction held 3 bases outside the gene matches. CDR1 and CDR2 (germline): SGHRS, YFSETQ.